The 5 T cell receptor beta chains presented below share a single source sample, sequenced in a study of PD-L1 blockade in urothelial cancer (dated by TCRdb to 2016 to 2017). The method was the immunoSEQ multiplex PCR assay. TCRdb took this table from immuneACCESS and kept in-frame rearrangements with V and J called. Such tables lack part of the clones; where checked against another copy, unresolved V genes explain under half of the gap, and the rest is unexplained. This sample lists about 90,000 clones; approximately 90% were detected once. Jointly, the top ten make up approximately 9% of the sample. This specimen was PBMCs, taken around atezolizumab (anti-PD-L1) treatment. The receptors here all came from a man between 60 and 75 years old with urothelial cancer.

The chain employs TRBV7-2 and TRBJ2-3, with D unresolved. Trimming cost V 3 bases and J 0 bases, with 7 bases left between them. Per germline, CDR1 SGHTA and CDR2 FQGNSA. CDR3 length: 14 residues. The CDR3 spells CASSLLQSTDTQYF. As DNA, the CDR3 is TGTGCCAGCAGCTTGTTACAGAGCACAGATACGCAGTATTTT.

This sequence joins TRBV6-6 and TRBJ1-2, with unresolved D. Per the germline V gene, CDR1 is MNHNY and CDR2 is SVGAGI (reference sequence). The germline V and J ends were trimmed by 5 bases and 6 bases, with 19 bases remaining between them. This CDR3 is 15 amino acids long. The CDR3: CASSPPITAAHGYTF. The CDR3 DNA follows: TGTGCCAGCAGTCCACCTATTACAGCCGCCCATGGCTACACCTTC.

This chain connects TRBV5-6 to TRBJ1-2, with D hard to call. Trimming removed 0 bases from V and 0 bases from J, with 6 bases in between. The CDR3 length is 14 residues. Germline-derived CDR1 and CDR2 are SGHDT and YYEEEE. In nucleotides, the CDR3 is TGTGCCAGCAGCTTGGGACACGCTAACTATGGCTACACCTTC. Its translation is CASSLGHANYGYTF. The full variable domain, rest sourced from reference TRBV5-6 and TRBJ1-2, is DAGVTQSPTHLIKTRGQQVTLRCSPKSGHDTVSWYQQALGQGPQFIFQYYEEEERQRGNFPDRFSGHQFPNYSSELNVNALLLGDSALYLCASSLGHANYGYTFGSGTRLTVV.

The CDR3 sequence is CASSEFGLSNTGELFF. CDR3 bases: TGCGCCAGCAGTGAGTTTGGGCTTTCGAACACCGGGGAGCTGTTTTTT. This rearrangement joins TRBV10-2 to TRBJ2-2; D is unclear. Germline V gives CDR1 WSHSY, CDR2 SAAADI. The CDR3 is 16 residues long. V shed 1 base and J shed 0 bases, with 9 bases lying between them.

This rearrangement joins TRBV2 to TRBJ2-5; D is unclear. In germline, CDR1 is SNHLY, CDR2 FYNNEI. There are 12 residues in the CDR3. Trimming removed 4 bases from V and 10 bases from J, with 13 bases in between. CDR3 coding DNA: TGTGCCAGCAGTGGAGACCCTGGGCGCCAGTACTTC. Residues: CASSGDPGRQYF.